The 27 T cell receptor beta chains given below trace back to one sample, sequenced in a study of PD-1 blockade in classical Hodgkin lymphoma. Brentuximab vedotin exposure varied, and every patient relapsed after autologous stem cell transplantation. Some clones are missing from TCRdb's copy, which holds only in-frame ones; the method was immunoSEQ multiplex PCR. This sample has about 110,000 clones, with roughly 87% found just once. The sample here was peripheral blood mononuclear cells (PBMCs), taken before the second cycle of nivolumab. These receptors originate from a human donor with classical Hodgkin lymphoma.

The V gene is TRBV27, the J gene TRBJ1-1; D gene ambiguous. The CDR3 loop spans 13 amino acids. CDR1 and CDR2 (germline): MNHEY, SMNVEV (reference sequence). With 6 bases removed from V and 3 bases from J, the gap between germline ends came to 11 bases. Here the CDR3 DNA reads TGTGCCAGCAGCCGGGCGCAGTACACTGAAGCTTTCTTT. It translates to CASSRAQYTEAFF.

This chain uses TRBV28 with TRBJ2-7; 10 bases match TRBD1. V trimming: 5 bases; J trimming: 2 bases; junction bases outside the gene matches: 3. The V gene's germline CDR1 is MDHEN and CDR2 SYDVKM. The CDR3 has 14 residues. The CDR3 DNA reads TGTGCCAGCAGTACCGGGACAGGGGCCTACGAGCAGTACTTC. Amino acids: CASSTGTGAYEQYF. Full variable domain (outside the CDR3, taken from reference TRBV28 and TRBJ2-7): DVKVTQSSRYLVKRTGEKVFLECVQDMDHENMFWYRQDPGLGLRLIYFSYDVKMKEKGDIPEGYSVSREKKERFSLILESASTNQTSMYLCASSTGTGAYEQYFGPGTRLTVT.

V gene TRBV30 combines with J gene TRBJ2-7; no clear D. This CDR3 has 11 amino acids. Trimming stripped 3 bases from V and 7 bases from J, with 10 bases between. Per the germline V gene, CDR1 is GTSNPN and CDR2 is SVGIG (reference sequence). The CDR3 DNA follows: TGTGCCTGGAGCGTCGATGGGGAGCAGTACTTC. It specifies CAWSVDGEQYF.

This chain links TRBV2 with TRBJ2-4; D unclear. V was clipped by 4 bases and J by 1 base, with 5 bases between them. This CDR3 contains 13 residues. The germline V gene has CDR1 SNHLY and CDR2 FYNNEI. The CDR3 sequence: CASSADAKNIQYF. In nucleotides, the CDR3 is TGTGCCAGCAGTGCAGATGCCAAAAACATTCAGTACTTC.

The gene calls are TRBV5-5 and TRBJ1-4, with 8 bases identical to TRBD1. Trimming cost V 3 bases and J 2 bases; bases outside gene matches: 0. Per germline, CDR1 SGHKS and CDR2 YYEKEE (reference sequence). CDR3 size: 14 residues. CDR3 DNA sequence: TGTGCCAGCAGCTGGGACAGGACTAATGAAAAACTGTTTTTT. Amino acids: CASSWDRTNEKLFF.

The genes are TRBV5-4 and TRBJ2-1; 8 bases line up with TRBD2. Germline V gene lookup returns CDR1 SGHNT and CDR2 YYREEE (reference sequence). With 4 bases clipped from V and 10 bases from J, the junction kept 7 bases outside the gene matches. CDR3 length equals 13 residues. CDR3 in DNA: TGTGCCAGCAGCCCGGGACTAGTCGGCGAGCAGTTCTTC. Its protein product is CASSPGLVGEQFF. The full variable domain, rest sourced from reference TRBV5-4 and TRBJ2-1, is ETGVTQSPTHLIKTRGQQVTLRCSSQSGHNTVSWYQQALGQGPQFIFQYYREEENGRGNFPPRFSGLQFPNYSSELNVNALELDDSALYLCASSPGLVGEQFFGPGTRLTVL.

There are a few counts of this clone. The chain couples TRBV18 to TRBJ2-1; 11 bases match TRBD2. CDR1 and CDR2 (germline): KGHSH, LQKENI. This CDR3 is 15 amino acids long. Trimming at V came to 1 base and at J to 8 bases, leaving 4 bases not matched to a gene. In DNA form, the CDR3 reads TGTGCCAGCTCACCACTAGCGGGAGGGGGTCATGAGCAGTTCTTC. It codes for CASSPLAGGGHEQFF. The variable domain in full, completed from reference TRBV18 and TRBJ2-1, reads NAGVMQNPRHLVRRRGQEARLRCSPMKGHSHVYWYRQLPEEGLKFMVYLQKENIIDESGMPKERFSAEFPKEGPSILRIQQVVRGDSAAYFCASSPLAGGGHEQFFGPGTRLTVL.

The chain recombines TRBV18 with TRBJ2-5, with D maybe TRBD2 (5 bases). Trimming shortened V by 2 bases and J by 1 base, and 17 bases separated the two germline ends. Germline V gives CDR1 KGHSH, CDR2 LQKENI. There are 17 residues in the CDR3. The CDR3 here is CASSPIGGFPSQETQYF. Written as DNA, the CDR3 is TGTGCCAGCTCACCAATAGGCGGGTTCCCCTCCCAAGAGACCCAGTACTTC.

This sequence joins TRBV6-6 and TRBJ2-5; 12 bases align to TRBD2. V lost 7 bases, J lost 5 bases, and 8 bases stayed unmatched. This CDR3 has 15 amino acids. Germline-derived CDR1 and CDR2 are MNHNY and SVGAGI (reference sequence). The CDR3 DNA sequence: TGTGCCAGCACCAAGACTAGCGGGAGAAGCGAGACCCAGTACTTC. As protein: CASTKTSGRSETQYF.

V gene TRBV2 combines with J gene TRBJ2-1, with 10 bases identical to TRBD2. There are 17 residues in the CDR3. V lost 0 bases to trimming and J lost 9 bases; unmatched junction nucleotides: 11. Per germline, CDR1 SNHLY and CDR2 FYNNEI. CDR3 sequence reads: CASSEARVLAGVVEQFF. The CDR3 DNA sequence: TGTGCCAGCAGTGAAGCGCGTGTGCTAGCGGGAGTGGTTGAGCAGTTCTTC.

This chain connects TRBV7-8 to TRBJ1-2; D remains ambiguous. The CDR3 length is 14 residues. Germline loops: CDR1 SGHVS, CDR2 FQNEAQ. V was clipped by 6 bases and J by 4 bases, with 15 bases between them. The DNA of the CDR3 is TGTGCCAGCAGTCACGAGGGCCGATCCTATGGCTACACCTTC. As protein: CASSHEGRSYGYTF.

The gene calls are TRBV7-2 and TRBJ1-2, with D hard to call. CDR1 is SGHTA, CDR2 FQGNSA, per germline. V lost 1 base, J lost 7 bases, and 16 bases lay in between. The CDR3 sequence is 15 residues long. CDR3 sequence reads: CASSLEADRWGGYTF. For the CDR3, the DNA is TGTGCCAGCAGCTTAGAGGCGGACCGATGGGGTGGCTACACCTTC.

This clone was observed a handful of times. The chain couples TRBV13 to TRBJ1-1, with a tentative D call TRBD1 (6 bases). The V end lost 3 bases, the J end lost 10 bases, and 12 bases lay between the germline ends. The CDR3 length is 12 residues. CDR1 and CDR2 (germline): PRHDT, FYEKMQ (reference sequence). Here the CDR3 reads CASSFPGHGAFF. The CDR3 DNA reads TGTGCCAGCAGCTTCCCGGGACATGGAGCTTTCTTT.

The chain is built from TRBV5-6 and TRBJ2-4, with 7 positions matching TRBD1. This CDR3 has 13 residues. The junction had 5 bases not matched to a gene; V was cut back by 2 bases and J by 9 bases. The germline V gene encodes CDR1 SGHDT and CDR2 YYEEEE. CDR3 coding DNA: TGTGCCAGCAGCTTACCGACAGGGAGCATTCAGTACTTC. Encoded protein: CASSLPTGSIQYF.

V gene TRBV29-1 combines with J gene TRBJ1-2; D is perhaps TRBD1 (6 bases). Deletions cut 4 bases from V and 8 bases from J, with 17 bases between. This CDR3 spans 13 amino acids. Germline V gene lookup returns CDR1 SQVTM and CDR2 ANQGSEA. Here the CDR3 reads CSVVSGGDLGYTF. The CDR3 DNA reads as TGCAGCGTTGTATCGGGGGGCGATCTCGGCTACACCTTC. Looking up the rest from reference TRBV29-1 and TRBJ1-2 gives the full variable domain: SAVISQKPSRDICQRGTSLTIQCQVDSQVTMMFWYRQQPGQSLTLIATANQGSEATYESGFVIDKFPISRPNLTFSTLTVSNMSPEDSSIYLCSVVSGGDLGYTFGSGTRLTVV.

The chain links TRBV2 to TRBJ1-1; D not resolved. The germline CDR1 and CDR2 sequences are SNHLY and FYNNEI. Between the trimmed V and J ends, which lost 6 bases and 3 bases, there was a span of 8 bases. CDR3 size: 12 residues. CDR3 nucleotides: TGTGCCAGCAGAAGTTGGGACACTGAAGCTTTCTTT. Translation gives CASRSWDTEAFF.

The CDR3 loop reads CASSQSDGWKEKLFF. Here the CDR3 DNA reads TGCGCCAGCAGCCAAAGTGACGGGTGGAAAGAAAAACTGTTTTTT. The rearrangement uses TRBV4-1 and TRBJ1-4; D ambiguous. This CDR3 is built from 15 residues. CDR1 MGHRA and CDR2 YSYEKL come from the germline V gene. Deletions cut 2 bases from V and 8 bases from J, with 15 bases between.

The V gene is TRBV27, the J gene TRBJ1-2, with 9 nucleotides matching TRBD1. Germline CDR1 reads MNHEY; CDR2 reads SMNVEV (reference sequence). The CDR3 runs to 14 residues. The trim removed 3 bases at V and 8 bases at J, leaving 7 bases unmatched. For the CDR3, the DNA is TGTGCCAGCAGTTTCGGGGGACAGGGAGGAGGCTACACCTTC. Protein product: CASSFGGQGGGYTF.

There are a few counts of this clone. The chain couples TRBV19 to TRBJ1-3; a possible D gene is TRBD1 (5 bases). In germline, CDR1 is LNHDA, CDR2 SQIVND (reference sequence). Between the trimmed V and J ends, which lost 6 bases and 0 bases, there was a span of 9 bases. This CDR3 is 14 amino acids long. The CDR3 nucleotides are TGTGCCAGTAGCCGCGGGACCTCTGGAAACACCATATATTTT. Translated, it gives CASSRGTSGNTIYF.

With regard to this clone: One end of the junction varies from germline; a read error may be responsible. CDR3 DNA sequence: TGTGCTAGCAGCTTGGCGGGGGGTAAAGAGACCCAGTACTTC. Amino acid sequence: CASSLAGGKETQYF. The rearrangement links TRBV7-7 to TRBJ2-5, with 8 bases fitting TRBD2. CDR1 is SSHAT, CDR2 FNYEAQ, per germline (reference sequence). The CDR3 is 14 amino acids.

The chain joins TRBV6-5 to TRBJ2-1, with a possible D match to TRBD1 (5 bases). V lost 5 bases to trimming and J lost 6 bases, with 14 bases between them. Germline V gene data show CDR1 as MNHEY and CDR2 as SVGAGI. CDR3 size: 14 residues. The CDR3 nucleotides are TGTGCCAGCAGTGAATTTGGGGCAGCCAATGAGCAGTTCTTC. It encodes CASSEFGAANEQFF.

CDR3 residues: CASSPGAYSQPQHF. Here the CDR3 DNA reads TGTGCCAGTAGTCCCGGAGCGTATAGCCAGCCCCAGCATTTT. The chain employs TRBV19 and TRBJ1-5, with D uncertain. The germline V and J ends were trimmed by 5 bases and 7 bases, with 15 bases remaining between them. Per the germline V gene, CDR1 is LNHDA and CDR2 is SQIVND (reference sequence). The CDR3 consists of 14 residues.

This sequence joins TRBV9 and TRBJ1-1; 7 positions agree with TRBD1. With V trimmed by 3 bases and J by 6 bases, 14 bases remained unmatched. The CDR3 runs to 16 residues. Looked up from germline, CDR1 is SGDLS and CDR2 is YYNGEE. The CDR3 DNA follows: TGTGCCAGCAGCGCGAGGACCAGGGGGTCCTTCGCTGAAGCTTTCTTT. As protein: CASSARTRGSFAEAFF.

This clone occurred once. V is TRBV19 and J is TRBJ2-3; D tentatively reads TRBD1 or TRBD2 (5 bases each). The CDR3 extends over 13 amino acids. Germline V gene lookup returns CDR1 LNHDA and CDR2 SQIVND (reference sequence). Trimming shortened V by 4 bases and J by 6 bases, and 11 bases separated the two germline ends. This CDR3 reads CASSTHGADTQYF. In DNA form, the CDR3 reads TGTGCCAGTAGTACCCACGGGGCCGATACGCAGTATTTT.

J is TRBJ2-1 and V is TRBV14; 7 positions agree with TRBD2. The CDR3 runs to 15 residues. Germline CDR1 SGHDN, CDR2 FVKESK. V was clipped by 6 bases and J by 0 bases; unmatched bases: 5. The DNA for the CDR3 is TGTGCCAGCAGACGAACTAGCGACTCCTACAATGAGCAGTTCTTC. The encoded protein is CASRRTSDSYNEQFF.

The chain uses TRBV5-4 and TRBJ2-1; TRBD2 matches 9 bases. The CDR3 contains 15 residues. Trimming took 4 bases from V and 7 from J; bases not matched to a gene: 9. The germline V gene has CDR1 SGHNT and CDR2 YYREEE (reference sequence). CDR3 protein: CASSPGLAWGNEQFF. The CDR3 bases are TGTGCCAGCAGCCCGGGACTAGCTTGGGGTAATGAGCAGTTCTTC. Full variable domain (remainder filled in from reference TRBV5-4 and TRBJ2-1): ETGVTQSPTHLIKTRGQQVTLRCSSQSGHNTVSWYQQALGQGPQFIFQYYREEENGRGNFPPRFSGLQFPNYSSELNVNALELDDSALYLCASSPGLAWGNEQFFGPGTRLTVL.

This clone was counted a few times. The rearrangement uses TRBV11-2 and TRBJ2-5; 9 positions agree with TRBD2. The CDR3 totals 14 residues. Germline V CDR1 and CDR2: SGHAT, FQNNGV. V lost 6 bases and J lost 3; bases outside the gene matches: 5. The CDR3 region has the DNA TGTGCCAGCAGTCCCCGACTAGCGGAAGAGACCCAGTACTTC. This translates into CASSPRLAEETQYF.